Sequencing of this T cell receptor (beta chain) was carried out in a study of molecular identifiers for immune sequencing clone quantification. Whole-study results and caveats: Clones with over 20 RNA copies captured over 99% of effector molecules but under 1% of naive ones.

Naive CD8 T cells were picked out by sorting for CD8+CD4-CCR7+CD45RA+. Preparation of the bulk TCR libraries relied on previously described methods and listed TCR primers. TCRdb fed the PCR reads into MiXCR, producing one record per CDR3 protein. The table includes about 98,000 distinct CDR3 sequences, 30% to 35% detected once. Per the germline V gene, CDR1 is SNHLY and CDR2 is FYNNEI. V was shortened by 4 bases and J by 8 bases, with 6 bases between the two germline ends. The CDR3 is 11 residues long. This clonotype was counted a few times. What it recognizes is unknown. V is TRBV2 and J is TRBJ2-1; D is uncertain. Material for sequencing was naive CD8+ T cells from blood, with Jurkat cell RNA spiked in. The subset here: FACS-sorted CD8+CD4-CCR7+CD45RA+ naive T cells. The TCR was taken from a human donor in good health. Some libraries in this study had Jurkat cell RNA spiked in. The CDR3: CASSVSHEQFF. CDR3 in DNA: TGTGCCAGCAGTGTTAGCCATGAGCAGTTCTTC.